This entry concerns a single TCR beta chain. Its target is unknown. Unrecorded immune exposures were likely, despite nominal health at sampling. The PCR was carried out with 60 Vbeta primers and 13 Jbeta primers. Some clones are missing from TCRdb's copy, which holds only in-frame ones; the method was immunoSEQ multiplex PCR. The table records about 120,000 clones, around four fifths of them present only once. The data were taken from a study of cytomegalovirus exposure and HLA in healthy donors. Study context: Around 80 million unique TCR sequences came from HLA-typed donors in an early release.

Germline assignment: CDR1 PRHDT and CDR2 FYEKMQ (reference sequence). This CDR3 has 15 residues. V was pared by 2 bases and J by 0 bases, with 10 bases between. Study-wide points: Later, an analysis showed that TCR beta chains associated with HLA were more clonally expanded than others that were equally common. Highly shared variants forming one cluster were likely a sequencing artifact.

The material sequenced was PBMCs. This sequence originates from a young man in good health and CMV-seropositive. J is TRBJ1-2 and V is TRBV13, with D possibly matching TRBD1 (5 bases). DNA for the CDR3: TGTGCCAGCAGCTTATACCAGGGCGCTAACTATGGCTACACCTTC. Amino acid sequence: CASSLYQGANYGYTF.